The sequence of this TCR beta chain was determined in a study of shared clonotypes between healthy human individuals. Findings and caveats of the study: Non-shared clonotypes had lower generation probabilities than those shared by all four donors.

For this clone: The antigen remains unidentified.

The CDR3 runs to 14 residues. Germline values: CDR1 MDHEN, CDR2 SYDVKM. Trimming left V 5 bases short and J 3 bases short, with 13 bases between. In the CD4+ fraction, cells were divided into CD45RA+ naive and CD45RA-negative memory subsets. For each subset, genomic DNA was distributed in equal portions over several immunoSEQ plates. Sequencing used immunoSEQ multiplex PCR; TCRdb keeps in-frame clones, though not all of them. The sample has 600,000 to 750,000 clones, just under 75% seen once. This receptor was identified in a woman under 40 in good health. Material for sequencing was memory CD4+ T cells sorted from blood. Stated subset: CD45RA-negative fraction. The rearrangement uses TRBV28 and TRBJ2-5; maybe TRBD2 (5 bases). In nucleotides, the CDR3 is TGTGCCAGCAGTGCGGGCCCGCCTAAAGAGACCCAGTACTTC. Residues: CASSAGPPKETQYF.